This T cell receptor (beta chain) was identified during a study of Ad26.COV2.S vaccination and SARS-CoV-2 variants. At the level of the study: Once or twice, 56 days apart, Ad26.COV2.S was delivered intramuscularly.

General study points: Total T cell responses may have been underestimated by the TCR breadth and depth analyses. There was reportedly substantial breadth in spike-specific CD8+ and CD4+ T cell responses after vaccination.

With 3 bases clipped from V and 0 bases from J, the junction kept 6 bases outside the gene matches. The CDR3 totals 16 residues. Germline lookup yields CDR1 LNHDA and CDR2 SQIVND (reference sequence). Concerning this clone: Its antigen is as yet unknown.

Documented treatment: approximately 18 received Ad26.COV2.S at low or high dose, single or two shots; 5 received placebo; per-sample allocation not given. Sampling happened 63 days after the first vaccine or placebo injection. Cohort 1b enrolled adults aged 18-55 years in Boston. The method was immunoSEQ multiplex PCR; TCRdb's version includes in-frame clones alone and lacks a portion of them. The sample lists nearly 400,000 clones; approximately 90% were seen once. The clonotype was recovered from a person aged 18-65 years who received the Ad26.COV2.S COVID-19 vaccine or a placebo. V usage is TRBV19 and J usage is TRBJ1-1; 8 bases fit TRBD1. The source was peripheral blood, collected in a trial of Ad26.COV2.S vaccine versus placebo. The CDR3 coding sequence is TGTGCCAGTAGTATTGGGACAGGAGAGATGAACACTGAAGCTTTCTTT. Amino acid sequence: CASSIGTGEMNTEAFF.